The 2 T cell receptor beta chains given below trace back to one sample, sequenced in a study of blood T cell repertoires in COVID-19. Sequenced by immunoSEQ multiplex PCR; TCRdb stores in-frame clones only, minus some. The sample includes a few hundred thousand clones, approximately 85% seen only once; the top ten take more than 4.5%. Sequenced input: peripheral blood. These receptors all stem from a man in his fifties with active or convalescent COVID-19.

The rearrangement links TRBV6-5 to TRBJ1-2; D is unclear. The CDR3 length is 11 residues. Germline V gene lookup returns CDR1 MNHEY and CDR2 SVGAGI. Trimming left V 8 bases short and J 8 bases short, with 12 bases between. Written as DNA, the CDR3 is TGTGCCAGCGGCAAAGGGAGGGGCTACACCTTC. This gives the protein CASGKGRGYTF.

The V gene is TRBV6-7, the J gene TRBJ2-7, with D perhaps TRBD1 (6 bases). TRBV6-7 has ORF status, its function being uncertain. The V gene lost 4 bases and the J gene lost 4 bases, with 17 bases spanning the gap. The CDR3 consists of 15 residues. This CDR3 reads CASSLGGRHPYEQYF. CDR3 nucleotides: TGTGCCAGCAGTTTAGGGGGACGCCATCCGTACGAGCAGTACTTC.